Listed below are T cell receptor beta chains from one sample, sequenced in a study of blood T cells in healthy people across ages. TCRdb fed the 5' RACE reads into MiXCR, producing one record per CDR3 protein. Altogether roughly 800,000 distinct CDR3 sequences are present, under 40% being singletons, with the ten largest covering 10% to 15%. Sequencing was carried out using blood. The receptors derive from a man aged 18 to 30 in good health. CDR3s include the opening cysteine and the closing phenylalanine or tryptophan. The order of the fields is J gene, V gene, clone size, D gene, CDR3 protein, CDR3 DNA. The D gene is left open where the match is weak. The size of a clone is reported for some rows only, either as once, few or many, or as a class for expanded clones.

j_call: TRBJ2-1; v_call: TRBV20-1; clone_size: once; d_call: TRBD2; cdr3_aa: CSGEGTSGGHYNEQFF; cdr3_nt: TGCAGTGGCGAAGGGACTAGCGGGGGGCACTACAATGAGCAGTTCTTC
j_call: TRBJ2-1; v_call: TRBV25-1; clone_size: many; d_call: TRBD1; cdr3_aa: CASSEAGTGDTYNEQFF; cdr3_nt: TGTGCCAGCAGTGAAGCCGGGACAGGCGACACCTACAATGAGCAGTTCTTC
j_call: TRBJ2-2; v_call: TRBV29-1; clone_size: NA; d_call: NA; cdr3_aa: CSAGAGYGELFF; cdr3_nt: TGCAGCGCCGGTGCCGGGTACGGGGAGCTGTTTTTT
j_call: TRBJ2-7; v_call: TRBV7-2; clone_size: many; d_call: NA; cdr3_aa: CASSDDYEQYF; cdr3_nt: TGTGCCAGCAGCGACGACTACGAGCAGTACTTC
j_call: TRBJ1-5; v_call: TRBV6-5; clone_size: NA; d_call: NA; cdr3_aa: CASSLRYSNQPQHF; cdr3_nt: TGTGCCAGCAGTTTACGGTATAGCAATCAGCCCCAGCATTTT
j_call: TRBJ2-3; v_call: TRBV20-1; clone_size: NA; d_call: TRBD2; cdr3_aa: CSASSSGGASSTDTQYF; cdr3_nt: TGCAGTGCTAGTTCTAGCGGGGGGGCCAGCAGCACAGATACGCAGTATTTT
j_call: TRBJ1-5; v_call: TRBV29-1; clone_size: NA; d_call: NA; cdr3_aa: CSVALGDNQPQHF; cdr3_nt: TGCAGCGTTGCCTTGGGGGACAATCAGCCCCAGCATTTT
j_call: TRBJ1-5; v_call: TRBV10-3; clone_size: many; d_call: TRBD1; cdr3_aa: CAISDLGQGGNQPQHF; cdr3_nt: TGTGCCATCAGTGATTTGGGACAGGGTGGCAATCAGCCCCAGCATTTT
j_call: TRBJ2-3; v_call: TRBV4-3; clone_size: NA; d_call: NA; cdr3_aa: CASSQVRGGVPTDTQYF; cdr3_nt: TGCGCCAGCAGCCAGGTTCGCGGAGGGGTCCCCACAGATACGCAGTATTTT
j_call: TRBJ2-1; v_call: TRBV12-3/TRBV12-4; clone_size: many; d_call: NA; cdr3_aa: CASSLVVYNEQFF; cdr3_nt: TGTGCCAGCAGTTTGGTCGTCTACAATGAGCAGTTCTTC
j_call: TRBJ2-1; v_call: TRBV20-1; clone_size: few; d_call: TRBD1; cdr3_aa: CSAPGQTIYNEQFF; cdr3_nt: TGCAGTGCTCCGGGACAGACAATCTACAATGAGCAGTTCTTC
j_call: TRBJ2-1; v_call: TRBV12-3/TRBV12-4; clone_size: NA; d_call: TRBD1; cdr3_aa: CASSQGQAFYNEQFF; cdr3_nt: TGCGCCAGCAGCCAGGGACAGGCCTTCTACAATGAGCAGTTCTTC
j_call: TRBJ2-5; v_call: TRBV2; clone_size: few; d_call: NA; cdr3_aa: CASSEAGGPQETQYF; cdr3_nt: TGTGCCAGCAGTGAAGCTGGGGGGCCTCAAGAGACCCAGTACTTC
j_call: TRBJ1-1; v_call: TRBV12-3/TRBV12-4; clone_size: NA; d_call: NA; cdr3_aa: CASSLNRRNTEAFF; cdr3_nt: TGTGCCAGCAGTTTGAACAGACGAAACACTGAAGCTTTCTTT
j_call: TRBJ1-1; v_call: TRBV7-9; clone_size: few; d_call: TRBD1; cdr3_aa: CASSLAGDREAFF; cdr3_nt: TGTGCCAGCAGCTTAGCAGGGGACAGGGAAGCTTTCTTT
j_call: TRBJ2-5; v_call: TRBV7-3; clone_size: NA; d_call: NA; cdr3_aa: CASGRDSQGNEQYF; cdr3_nt: TGTGCCAGCGGGCGGGACTCCCAGGGCAATGAGCAGTACTTC
j_call: TRBJ2-3; v_call: TRBV19; clone_size: NA; d_call: NA; cdr3_aa: CASSIFADSTDTQYF; cdr3_nt: TGTGCCAGTAGTATATTTGCTGATAGCACAGATACGCAGTATTTT
j_call: TRBJ1-1; v_call: TRBV7-2; clone_size: NA; d_call: NA; cdr3_aa: CASSFGSSEAFF; cdr3_nt: TGTGCCAGCAGCTTTGGTTCCTCTGAAGCTTTCTTT
j_call: TRBJ1-1; v_call: TRBV3-1; clone_size: NA; d_call: TRBD1; cdr3_aa: CASRQTGTGSQAFF; cdr3_nt: TGTGCCAGCAGGCAAACCGGGACAGGATCCCAAGCTTTCTTT
j_call: TRBJ2-3; v_call: TRBV3-1; clone_size: NA; d_call: NA; cdr3_aa: CASSYGGTSDTQYF; cdr3_nt: TGTGCCAGCAGCTACGGGGGTACCAGTGATACGCAGTATTTT
j_call: TRBJ2-5; v_call: TRBV27; clone_size: NA; d_call: NA; cdr3_aa: CASSERTRDEQYF; cdr3_nt: TGTGCCAGCAGCGAAAGGACAAGAGATGAGCAGTACTTC
j_call: TRBJ1-2; v_call: TRBV10-3; clone_size: many; d_call: TRBD1; cdr3_aa: CAIGETGTGDGYTF; cdr3_nt: TGTGCCATCGGCGAAACCGGGACAGGGGATGGCTACACCTTC
j_call: TRBJ2-5; v_call: TRBV7-2; clone_size: few; d_call: NA; cdr3_aa: CASSLDLNQETQYF; cdr3_nt: TGTGCCAGCAGCTTAGATTTGAACCAAGAGACCCAGTACTTC
j_call: TRBJ2-3; v_call: TRBV29-1; clone_size: many; d_call: NA; cdr3_aa: CVPRQGDTQYF; cdr3_nt: TGCGTCCCGCGGCAGGGGGATACGCAGTATTTT
j_call: TRBJ2-2; v_call: TRBV11-2; clone_size: few; d_call: NA; cdr3_aa: CASSLAGLRGDTGELFF; cdr3_nt: TGTGCCAGCAGCTTAGCCGGGCTCCGAGGGGACACCGGGGAGCTGTTTTTT
j_call: TRBJ2-5; v_call: TRBV28; clone_size: NA; d_call: NA; cdr3_aa: CASSSPPDPWYF; cdr3_nt: TGTGCCAGCAGTTCCCCACCGGACCCCTGGTACTTC
j_call: TRBJ1-5; v_call: TRBV20-1; clone_size: few; d_call: NA; cdr3_aa: CSAKEGSNQPQHF; cdr3_nt: TGCAGTGCCAAGGAGGGCAGCAATCAGCCCCAGCATTTT
j_call: TRBJ2-2; v_call: TRBV18; clone_size: once; d_call: NA; cdr3_aa: CASSPPVGGELFF; cdr3_nt: TGTGCCAGCTCACCACCGGTCGGCGGGGAGCTGTTTTTT
j_call: TRBJ2-7; v_call: TRBV29-1; clone_size: NA; d_call: TRBD1; cdr3_aa: CSTGTGVGEQYF; cdr3_nt: TGCAGCACCGGGACAGGGGTTGGCGAGCAGTACTTC
j_call: TRBJ1-2; v_call: TRBV20-1; clone_size: NA; d_call: NA; cdr3_aa: CSARGGAGLGGYTF; cdr3_nt: TGCAGTGCTAGAGGAGGGGCAGGGTTGGGTGGCTACACCTTC
j_call: TRBJ1-2; v_call: TRBV4-3; clone_size: few; d_call: NA; cdr3_aa: CASSQGYRELGSSGYTF; cdr3_nt: TGCGCCAGCAGCCAAGGTTACAGGGAGTTGGGGAGTAGTGGCTACACCTTC
j_call: TRBJ1-1; v_call: TRBV20-1; clone_size: few; d_call: TRBD1; cdr3_aa: CSASTGGASTEAFF; cdr3_nt: TGCAGTGCTTCAACAGGGGGTGCGAGCACTGAAGCTTTCTTT
j_call: TRBJ1-5; v_call: TRBV4-1; clone_size: NA; d_call: NA; cdr3_aa: CASSQISNQPQHF; cdr3_nt: TGCGCCAGCAGCCAAATTAGCAATCAGCCCCAGCATTTT
j_call: TRBJ2-5; v_call: TRBV20-1; clone_size: many; d_call: NA; cdr3_aa: CSALPGLARETQYF; cdr3_nt: TGCAGTGCTCTGCCAGGGCTAGCGAGGGAGACCCAGTACTTC